One and the same sample provided the 17 T cell receptor beta chains below, sequenced in a study of OX40 agonist ivuxolimab in advanced cancers. TCRdb's table, derived via immunoSEQ multiplex PCR, lists solely in-frame clones and lacks some. The repertoire holds more than 50,000 clones, 70% to 90% seen once, with about an eighth in the top ten. The sample in question was CD4+ or CD8+ T cells sorted from blood, obtained in a trial of the OX40 agonist ivuxolimab. The receptors here all came from an adult with an advanced solid tumor such as melanoma, head and neck, liver or kidney cancer.

This clone is medium-sized within its sample. The chain recombines TRBV9 with TRBJ1-4; TRBD1 matches at 9 bases. The CDR3 covers 16 residues. Germline-derived CDR1 and CDR2 are SGDLS and YYNGEE. With 4 bases clipped from V and 3 bases from J, the junction kept 7 bases outside the gene matches. The CDR3 loop is CASSPPDRGANEKLFF. The CDR3 coding sequence is TGTGCCAGCAGCCCACCGGACAGGGGAGCTAATGAAAAACTGTTTTTT.

The gene calls are TRBV6-6 and TRBJ1-1; D is unclear. Between the trimmed V and J ends, which lost 7 bases and 2 bases, there was a span of 5 bases. This CDR3 is built from 11 residues. CDR1 and CDR2 from the germline V gene are MNHNY and SVGAGI (reference sequence). CDR3 nucleotide sequence: TGTGCCAGCAAAGTCAACACTGAAGCTTTCTTT. As protein: CASKVNTEAFF.

CDR3 protein: CASSSGQGALREQYF. CDR3 DNA sequence: TGTGCCAGCAGCTCCGGACAGGGGGCGCTGAGAGAGCAGTACTTC. The V gene is TRBV7-9, the J gene TRBJ2-7, with 11 bases identical to TRBD1. The V gene end was trimmed by 4 bases and the J gene end by 7 bases; junction bases not matched to a gene: 9. The CDR3 spans 15 residues. CDR1 is SEHNR, CDR2 FQNEAQ, per germline (reference sequence). The complete variable domain, with remaining parts taken from reference TRBV7-9 and TRBJ2-7, reads DTGVSQNPRHKITKRGQNVTFRCDPISEHNRLYWYRQTLGQGPEFLTYFQNEAQLEKSRLLSDRFSAERPKGSFSTLEIQRTEQGDSAMYLCASSSGQGALREQYFGPGTRLTVT.

The chain employs TRBV5-8 and TRBJ2-7, with D possibly TRBD1 on 6 matching bases. V shed 2 bases and J shed 2 bases, with 17 bases lying between them. Germline V lookup: CDR1 SGHTS, CDR2 YDEGEE. The CDR3 is made up of 16 amino acids. The DNA for the CDR3 is TGTGCCAGCAGCTTCCCCCGTGGCAGGGGAACCTACGAGCAGTACTTC. Translated: CASSFPRGRGTYEQYF.

This clone was found a few times. The chain joins TRBV19 to TRBJ1-1; 9 positions match TRBD1. Germline trimming cut 10 bases from V and 5 bases from J; bases unmatched to any gene: 5. The CDR3 length is 12 residues. Germline V lookup: CDR1 LNHDA, CDR2 SQIVND (reference sequence). The CDR3 DNA follows: TGTGCCATCGGGACAGGGAATACTGAAGCTTTCTTT. It specifies CAIGTGNTEAFF. The complete variable domain, with remaining parts taken from reference TRBV19 and TRBJ1-1, reads DGGITQSPKYLFRKEGQNVTLSCEQNLNHDAMYWYRQDPGQGLRLIYYSQIVNDFQKGDIAEGYSVSREKKESFPLTVTSAQKNPTAFYLCAIGTGNTEAFFGQGTRLTVV.

The chain couples TRBV6-4 to TRBJ2-5; TRBD2 aligns across 10 bases. The assigned J gene may be wrong: the sequence end matches TRBJ2-7 better. The CDR3 has 15 amino acids. From germline, CDR1 is MRHNA and CDR2 SNTAGT. The CDR3 sequence: CASSPSGGDINEQYF. The CDR3 DNA sequence: TGTGCCAGCAGTCCTAGCGGGGGTGATATAAACGAGCAGTACTTC.

Note on this clone: The junction shows a germline mismatch at one end, possibly a read error. The rearrangement joins TRBV5-6 to TRBJ1-4; tentative D call: TRBD1 (5 bases). From germline, CDR1 is SGHDT and CDR2 YYEEEE. The length of the CDR3 is 16 residues. Here the CDR3 reads CASSLPNRGANEELFF. For the CDR3, the DNA is TGTGCCAGCAGCTTGCCCAACCGGGGCGCGAATGAAGAACTGTTTTTT.

The chain has TRBV5-1 and TRBJ1-2; no reliable D call. The germline V and J ends were trimmed by 2 bases and 4 bases, with 12 bases remaining between them. CDR1 SGHRS and CDR2 YFSETQ come from the germline V gene. CDR3 length equals 14 residues. CDR3 protein: CASSFDTSLYGYTF. The CDR3 region has the DNA TGCGCCAGCAGCTTTGACACCTCCCTCTATGGCTACACCTTC.

This clone was counted a few times. Here the CDR3 reads CASSSSTENTIYF. The CDR3 DNA reads TGTGCCAGCAGCTCTTCGACAGAAAACACCATATATTTT. The V and J genes are TRBV7-9 and TRBJ1-3; TRBD1 is a possible D gene (5 bases). In germline, CDR1 is SEHNR, CDR2 FQNEAQ (reference sequence). Trimming removed 4 bases from V and 6 bases from J, with 10 bases in between. The CDR3 contains 13 residues.

This chain connects TRBV13 to TRBJ2-5, with D possibly TRBD1 on 6 matching bases. Germline V lookup: CDR1 PRHDT, CDR2 FYEKMQ (reference sequence). The CDR3 length is 13 residues. The ends were cut back, 5 bases at V and 7 bases at J, with 14 bases in the middle. The CDR3 DNA reads TGTGCCAGCAGCCCGGGACATGTAGGGACCCAGTACTTC. This encodes CASSPGHVGTQYF. The whole variable domain, remainder taken from reference TRBV13 and TRBJ2-5, is AAGVIQSPRHLIKEKRETATLKCYPIPRHDTVYWYQQGPGQDPQFLISFYEKMQSDKGSIPDRFSAQQFSDYHSELNMSSLELGDSALYFCASSPGHVGTQYFGPGTRLLVL.

Comments on this clone: One end of the junction does not line up with germline, which may come from a read error. This chain connects TRBV7-7 to TRBJ2-2; either TRBD1 or TRBD2 may fit D (6 bases each). This CDR3 is 16 amino acids long. Germline V gene lookup returns CDR1 SSHAT and CDR2 FNYEAQ (reference sequence). The CDR3 is CASSFLGGAATGELFF. CDR3 nucleotide sequence: TGTGCTAGCAGCTTTTTGGGGGGCGCGGCCACCGGGGAGCTGTTTTTT.

The genes are TRBV6-5 and TRBJ1-1; D is ambiguous. The CDR3 consists of 13 residues. Germline V lookup: CDR1 MNHEY, CDR2 SVGAGI. Trimming shortened V by 5 bases and J by 7 bases, and 14 bases separated the two germline ends. The DNA of the CDR3 is TGTGCCAGCAGTGGTCAGGCCTATTATGAAGCTTTCTTT. It is translated as CASSGQAYYEAFF.

This chain uses TRBV27 with TRBJ2-1, with a possible D match to TRBD2 (7 bases). Per the germline V gene, CDR1 is MNHEY and CDR2 is SMNVEV (reference sequence). This CDR3 contains 15 residues. With 6 bases removed from V and 9 bases from J, the gap between germline ends came to 21 bases. In DNA, the CDR3 is TGTGCCAGCAGCTTTGGTGGTGGGGGGGCGGCTGAGCAGTTCTTC. Translation gives CASSFGGGGAAEQFF.

This clone has only one observation. This chain connects TRBV27 to TRBJ2-7; either TRBD1 or TRBD2 may fit D (6 bases each). CDR1 is MNHEY, CDR2 SMNVEV, per germline (reference sequence). The CDR3 extends over 16 amino acids. V was cut by 6 bases and J by 1 base, with 19 bases left in between. The CDR3 loop is CASSPLQGLSSYEQYF. The CDR3 DNA reads TGTGCCAGCAGCCCCCTACAGGGACTCTCTTCCTACGAGCAGTACTTC.

V is TRBV11-2 and J is TRBJ2-7; 7 bases are a match to TRBD1. V lost 1 base and J lost 3; bases outside the gene matches: 0. The CDR3 runs 13 residues. Looked up from germline, CDR1 is SGHAT and CDR2 is FQNNGV. The CDR3 reads CASSLGDSYEQYF. In nucleotides, the CDR3 is TGTGCCAGCAGCTTAGGGGACAGCTACGAGCAGTACTTC.

The V call is TRBV27, the J call TRBJ2-7; 8 bases line up with TRBD2. CDR1 and CDR2 (germline): MNHEY, SMNVEV (reference sequence). J was trimmed by 1 base and V by 6 bases; bases with no gene match: 5. The CDR3 covers 14 residues. The CDR3 sequence is CASSGGGLSYEQYF. DNA of the CDR3: TGTGCCAGCAGCGGGGGGGGACTTTCCTACGAGCAGTACTTC.

This rearrangement joins TRBV9 to TRBJ2-7; 8 nucleotides line up with TRBD1. The CDR3 has 14 residues. Germline V lookup: CDR1 SGDLS, CDR2 YYNGEE. The V segment lost 4 bases and the J segment 5 bases; nucleotides outside the gene matches: 8. For the CDR3, the DNA is TGTGCCAGCAGCCCACAGGGGGGCATCCACGAGCAGTACTTC. Amino acids: CASSPQGGIHEQYF.